The sequence of this T cell receptor (beta chain) was determined in a study of cytomegalovirus exposure and HLA in healthy donors. About the study: A later analysis reported the 90 to 150 validation repertoires used the same platform as the 500 to 800 first-cohort repertoires. Study-wide points: Specificity of a few CMV-associated chains for CMV antigens was verified in vitro. Reports indicated that the classifier achieved high specificity and sensitivity in diagnosing cytomegalovirus status.

Germline-derived CDR1 and CDR2 are SGHVS and FNYEAQ. The CDR3 contains 13 residues. V lost 5 bases to trimming and J lost 5 bases, with 12 bases between them. Some clones are missing from TCRdb's copy, which holds only in-frame ones; the method was immunoSEQ multiplex PCR. The table lists around 300,000 clones, around 90% of them singletons. In regard to this clone: Its cognate antigen is unknown.

The chain couples TRBV7-6 to TRBJ1-2; no firm D call. What was sequenced was PBMCs. The sequence was obtained from a woman between 25 and 40 years old in good health and CMV-seropositive. CDR3 sequence reads: CASSNTVIYGYTF. In DNA form, the CDR3 reads TGTGCCAGCAGCAACACGGTGATATATGGCTACACCTTC. The whole variable domain, filled in from reference TRBV7-6 and TRBJ1-2, reads GAGVSQSPRYKVTKRGQDVALRCDPISGHVSLYWYRQALGQGPEFLTYFNYEAQQDKSGLPNDRFSAERPEGSISTLTIQRTEQRDSAMYRCASSNTVIYGYTFGSGTRLTVV.